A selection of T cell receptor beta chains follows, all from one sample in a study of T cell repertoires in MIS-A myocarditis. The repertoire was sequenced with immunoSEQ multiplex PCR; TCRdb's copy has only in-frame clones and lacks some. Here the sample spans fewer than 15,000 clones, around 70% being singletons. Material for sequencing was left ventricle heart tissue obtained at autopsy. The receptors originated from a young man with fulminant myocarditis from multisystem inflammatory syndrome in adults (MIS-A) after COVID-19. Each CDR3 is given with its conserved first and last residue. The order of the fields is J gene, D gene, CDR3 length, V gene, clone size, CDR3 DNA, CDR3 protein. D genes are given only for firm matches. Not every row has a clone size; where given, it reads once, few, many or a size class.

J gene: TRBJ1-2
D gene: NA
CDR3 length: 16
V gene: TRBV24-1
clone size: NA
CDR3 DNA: TGTGCCACCAGTGACCCTTCCGTGGGACACCTCTATGGCTACACCTTC
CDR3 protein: CATSDPSVGHLYGYTF

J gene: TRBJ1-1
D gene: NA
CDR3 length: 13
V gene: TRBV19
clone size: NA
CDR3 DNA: TGTGCCAGTACCGTCAGCGGTGACACTGAAGCTTTCTTT
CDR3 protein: CASTVSGDTEAFF

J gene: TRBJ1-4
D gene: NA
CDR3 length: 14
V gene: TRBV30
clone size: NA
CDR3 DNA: TGTGCCCACGATGGGGCAGGCGCCCGGGAAAAACTGTTTTTT
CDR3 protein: CAHDGAGAREKLFF

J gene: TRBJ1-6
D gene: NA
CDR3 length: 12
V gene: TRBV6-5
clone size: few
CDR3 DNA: TGTGCCAGCAGTAATAGGGATTCACCCCTCCACTTT
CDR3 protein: CASSNRDSPLHF

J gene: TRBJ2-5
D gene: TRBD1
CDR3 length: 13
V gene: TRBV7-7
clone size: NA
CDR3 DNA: TGTGCTAGCAGCCCCGGACAGGGGGGGACCCAGTACTTC
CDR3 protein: CASSPGQGGTQYF

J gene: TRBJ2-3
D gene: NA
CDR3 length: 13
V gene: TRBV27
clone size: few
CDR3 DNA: TGTGCCAGCAGACCCAGTCAGGGGGATACGCAGTATTTT
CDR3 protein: CASRPSQGDTQYF

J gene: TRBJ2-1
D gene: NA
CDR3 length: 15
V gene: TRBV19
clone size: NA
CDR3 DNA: TGTGCCAGTAGTATTGGGACCGGGATCCAGAATGAGCAGTTCTTC
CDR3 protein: CASSIGTGIQNEQFF

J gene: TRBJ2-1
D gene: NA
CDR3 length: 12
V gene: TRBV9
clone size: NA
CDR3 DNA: TGTGCCAGCAGCCCAGAGTACAATGAGCAGTTCTTC
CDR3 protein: CASSPEYNEQFF

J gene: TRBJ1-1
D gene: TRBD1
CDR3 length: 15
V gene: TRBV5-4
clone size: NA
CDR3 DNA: TGTGCCAGCAGCTCCCGGACAGGTTTGAACACTGAAGCTTTCTTT
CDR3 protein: CASSSRTGLNTEAFF

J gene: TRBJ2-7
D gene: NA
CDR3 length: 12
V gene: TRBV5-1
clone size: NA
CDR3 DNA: TGCGCCAGCAGCATGGACCTATACGAGCAGTACTTC
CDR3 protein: CASSMDLYEQYF

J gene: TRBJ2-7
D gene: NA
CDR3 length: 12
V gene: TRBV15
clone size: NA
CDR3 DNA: TGTGCCACCAGCGGTGACAACTACGAGCAGTACTTC
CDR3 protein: CATSGDNYEQYF

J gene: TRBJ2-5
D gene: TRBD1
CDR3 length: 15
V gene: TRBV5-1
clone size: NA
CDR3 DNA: TGCGCCAGCAGCCCCCGGGACAGCTACCAAGAGACCCAGTACTTC
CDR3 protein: CASSPRDSYQETQYF

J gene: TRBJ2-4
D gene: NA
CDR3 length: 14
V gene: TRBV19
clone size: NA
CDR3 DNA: TGTGCCAGTAGTAACCCAATGACAGGAAACATTCAGTACTTC
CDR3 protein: CASSNPMTGNIQYF

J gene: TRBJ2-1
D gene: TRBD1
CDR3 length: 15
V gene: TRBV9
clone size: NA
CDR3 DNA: TGTGCCAGCAGCCTTTTGGGGACAGGGGGAACTGAGCAGTTCTTC
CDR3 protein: CASSLLGTGGTEQFF

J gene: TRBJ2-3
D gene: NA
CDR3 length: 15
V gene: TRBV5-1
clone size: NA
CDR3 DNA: TGCGCCAGCGGACGGACAGTCCACAACACAGATACGCAGTATTTT
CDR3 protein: CASGRTVHNTDTQYF

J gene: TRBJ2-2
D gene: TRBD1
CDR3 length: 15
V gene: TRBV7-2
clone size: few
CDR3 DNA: TGTGCCAGCCCCGGGACAGCTATGAACACCGGGGAGCTGTTTTTT
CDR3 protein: CASPGTAMNTGELFF

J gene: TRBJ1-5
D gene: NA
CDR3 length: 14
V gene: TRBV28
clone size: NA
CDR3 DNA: TGTGCCAGCAGTTTGGGGACGGGCAATCAGCCCCAGCATTTT
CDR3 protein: CASSLGTGNQPQHF

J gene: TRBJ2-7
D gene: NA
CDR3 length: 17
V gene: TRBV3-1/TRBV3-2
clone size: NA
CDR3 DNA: TGTGCCAGCAGCGGGGGGGGGTGGCCCGGGACAGCCTACGAGCAGTACTTC
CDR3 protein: CASSGGGWPGTAYEQYF